This T cell receptor (beta chain) was recovered during a study of blood T cell repertoires in COVID-19. Whole-study context: Samples representing acute and convalescent COVID-19 were sourced from the United States, Italy and Spain.

As concerns this clone: Other DNA variants within this sample encode the same CDR3.

V gave up 6 bases and J gave up 7 bases, with 13 bases separating them. Germline V gene sequence: CDR1 SGHTA, CDR2 FQGTGA. CDR3 size: 14 residues. In the authors' methods: Estimation of nucleated cell counts relied on the amplification of reference gene primers. TCRdb's table, derived via immunoSEQ multiplex PCR, lists solely in-frame clones and lacks some. V and J calls and clone size are given by that table; D and trimming were obtained from the DNA. The profile shows fewer than 250,000 clones, around 90% of them singletons. J is TRBJ1-6 and V is TRBV7-3; tentatively, D is TRBD1 (6 bases). The receptor was derived from a young man with COVID-19, enrolled during active disease. Sequencing input: peripheral blood. The CDR3 region is CASSSTGLNSPLHF. CDR3 sequence (DNA): TGTGCCAGCAGTAGTACAGGGTTAAATTCACCCCTCCACTTT.